Each of the 14 T cell receptor beta chains below was sequenced from the same sample in a study of T cell responses to AZD1222 COVID-19 vaccine. The protocol was immunoSEQ multiplex PCR, while the TCRdb copy is restricted to in-frame clones and leaves out a portion. Of tens of thousands of clones in the sample, about four fifths are singletons; the top ten hold 12%. This sample comprised peripheral blood, obtained on day 0 of AZD1222 vaccination. Every receptor here comes from an adult in good health.

The V gene is TRBV24-1, the J gene TRBJ1-4; TRBD1 is a possible D gene (5 bases). V dropped 2 bases and J dropped 5 bases, with 14 bases sitting between them. The CDR3 is made up of 16 amino acids. From germline, CDR1 is KGHDR and CDR2 SFDVKD. In DNA, the CDR3 is TGTGCCACCAGTGATTCTGCTTTGGAGGGGAATGAAAAACTGTTTTTT. Translated, it gives CATSDSALEGNEKLFF.

In this sample, this clone turned up a few times. The gene calls are TRBV6-2 or TRBV6-3 and TRBJ1-2; D remains unclear. Looked up from germline, CDR1 is MNHEY and CDR2 is SVGEGT. The CDR3 totals 14 residues. V was shortened by 2 bases and J by 0 bases, with 7 bases between the two germline ends. The CDR3 DNA is TGTGCCAGCAGTTACGGTGCCCCTAACTATGGCTACACCTTC. Protein sequence: CASSYGAPNYGYTF.

V gene TRBV14 combines with J gene TRBJ1-1, with unresolved D. V was pared by 4 bases and J by 4 bases, with 16 bases between. Germline CDR1 SGHDN, CDR2 FVKESK. This CDR3 has 15 residues. CDR3 DNA sequence: TGTGCCAGCAGCCGGTCCCCGGGTCGTGTCACTGAAGCTTTCTTT. Its translation is CASSRSPGRVTEAFF.

This clone was observed a handful of times. This sequence joins TRBV5-8 and TRBJ1-3, with D possibly being TRBD1 (5 bases). V lost 1 base and J 1 base, leaving 9 bases between the germline ends. CDR1 is SGHTS, CDR2 YDEGEE, per germline. The CDR3 has 15 amino acids. Here the CDR3 DNA reads TGTGCCAGCAGCTTGCTAGGGGATTCTGGAAACACCATATATTTT. It yields the protein CASSLLGDSGNTIYF. Complete variable domain (other parts from reference TRBV5-8 and TRBJ1-3): EAGVTQSPTHLIKTRGQQATLRCSPISGHTSVYWYQQALGLGLQFLLWYDEGEERNRGNFPPRFSGRQFPNYSSELNVNALELEDSALYLCASSLLGDSGNTIYFGEGSWLTVV.

The rearrangement links TRBV2 to TRBJ1-3; weak D call: TRBD1 (5 bases). The germline V and J ends were trimmed by 8 bases and 0 bases, with 14 bases remaining between them. In germline, CDR1 is SNHLY, CDR2 FYNNEI. The CDR3 consists of 15 residues. The CDR3 region has the DNA TGTGCCAGCCACTTCGGGGGAGGCTCTGGAAACACCATATATTTT. Translating gives CASHFGGGSGNTIYF.

The rearrangement joins TRBV19 to TRBJ2-7; maybe TRBD1 (7 bases). The germline V gene has CDR1 LNHDA and CDR2 SQIVND (reference sequence). Trimming pared 3 bases from V and 0 bases from J, leaving 12 bases between. There are 15 residues in the CDR3. This CDR3 reads CASSIRGTVSYEQYF. In DNA, the CDR3 is TGTGCCAGTAGTATTCGGGGGACAGTCTCCTACGAGCAGTACTTC.

The chain is built from TRBV6-2 or TRBV6-3 and TRBJ2-1; TRBD1 agrees at 10 bases. The germline V gene encodes CDR1 MNHEY and CDR2 SVGEGT. The CDR3 runs 13 residues. V shed 4 bases, J shed 15 bases, and the junction held 9 bases outside the gene matches. The CDR3 coding sequence is TGTGCCAGCAGTTCGGGACAGGGGATCGTGCGGTTCTTC. Translation gives CASSSGQGIVRFF.

This clone was seen only once. The CDR3: CASSLVGTGNYGYTF. The CDR3 nucleotides read TGTGCCAGCAGCTTGGTAGGGACAGGGAACTATGGCTACACCTTC. This sequence joins TRBV5-4 and TRBJ1-2; 9 positions match TRBD1. Germline lookup yields CDR1 SGHNT and CDR2 YYREEE (reference sequence). Unmatched junction bases numbered 2, after V lost 0 bases and J lost 2 bases. This CDR3 has 15 residues. Complete variable domain (other parts from reference TRBV5-4 and TRBJ1-2): ETGVTQSPTHLIKTRGQQVTLRCSSQSGHNTVSWYQQALGQGPQFIFQYYREEENGRGNFPPRFSGLQFPNYSSELNVNALELDDSALYLCASSLVGTGNYGYTFGSGTRLTVV.

In this sample, this clone turned up a few times. The chain has TRBV6-1 and TRBJ1-1; D possibly corresponds to TRBD1 (6 bases). The V gene lost 2 bases and the J gene lost 4 bases, with 11 bases spanning the gap. The CDR3 is made up of 14 amino acids. Per the germline V gene, CDR1 is MNHNS and CDR2 is SASEGT. CDR3 protein: CASSEIGRGTEAFF. For the CDR3, the DNA is TGTGCCAGCAGTGAAATAGGCAGGGGCACTGAAGCTTTCTTT.

The rearrangement links TRBV29-1 to TRBJ1-5; TRBD1 matches at 9 bases. The V and J ends lost 7 bases and 6 bases, in that order; junction bases with no gene match: 7. The CDR3 spans 13 residues. Germline lookup yields CDR1 SQVTM and CDR2 ANQGSEA. Here the CDR3 reads CSEPGTGSQPQHF. Here the CDR3 DNA reads TGCAGCGAACCCGGGACAGGGAGTCAGCCCCAGCATTTT.

The chain recombines TRBV9 with TRBJ2-5; D uncertain. Germline assignment: CDR1 SGDLS and CDR2 YYNGEE. V was clipped by 2 bases and J by 2 bases, with 10 bases between them. CDR3 length: 14 residues. As DNA, the CDR3 is TGTGCCAGCAGCGTTTCCAGCCAGCAAGAGACCCAGTACTTC. This codes for CASSVSSQQETQYF.

This CDR3 reads CASSISGSGNTIYF. In nucleotides, the CDR3 is TGTGCCAGTAGTATTTCAGGGTCTGGAAACACCATATATTTT. The rearrangement uses TRBV19 and TRBJ1-3; D is possibly TRBD1 (5 bases). Looked up from germline, CDR1 is LNHDA and CDR2 is SQIVND (reference sequence). The germline V and J ends were trimmed by 3 bases and 1 base, with 7 bases remaining between them. The CDR3 has 14 residues. Full variable domain (outside the CDR3, taken from reference TRBV19 and TRBJ1-3): DGGITQSPKYLFRKEGQNVTLSCEQNLNHDAMYWYRQDPGQGLRLIYYSQIVNDFQKGDIAEGYSVSREKKESFPLTVTSAQKNPTAFYLCASSISGSGNTIYFGEGSWLTVV.

V usage is TRBV3-1 (or the pseudogene TRBV3-2) and J usage is TRBJ1-1; D remains unclear. The ends were cut back, 4 bases at V and 0 bases at J, with 9 bases in the middle. This CDR3 region has 14 residues. The germline gives CDR1 LGHDT, CDR2 YNNKEL (reference sequence). The CDR3 bases are TGTGCCAGCAGCCCGGCGGTAGTGAACACTGAAGCTTTCTTT. Its translation: CASSPAVVNTEAFF.

V usage is TRBV7-9 and J usage is TRBJ2-7; no definite D call. Germline V gene lookup returns CDR1 SEHNR and CDR2 FQNEAQ (reference sequence). The CDR3 runs to 12 residues. Trimming left V 5 bases short and J 2 bases short, with 7 bases between. The CDR3 DNA reads as TGTGCCAGCAGCCCCGTGGCCTACGAGCAGTACTTC. The encoded protein is CASSPVAYEQYF.